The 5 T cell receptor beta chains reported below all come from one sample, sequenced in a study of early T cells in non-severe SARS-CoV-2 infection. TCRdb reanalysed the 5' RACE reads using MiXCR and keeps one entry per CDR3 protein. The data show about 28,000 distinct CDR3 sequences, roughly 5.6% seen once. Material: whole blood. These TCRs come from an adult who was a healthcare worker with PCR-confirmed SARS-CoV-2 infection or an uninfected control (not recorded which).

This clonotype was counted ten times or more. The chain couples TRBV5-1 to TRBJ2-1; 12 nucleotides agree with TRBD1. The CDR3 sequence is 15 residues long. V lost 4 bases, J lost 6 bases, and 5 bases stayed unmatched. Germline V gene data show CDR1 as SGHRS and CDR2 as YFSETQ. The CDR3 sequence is CASSPGTGGINEQFF. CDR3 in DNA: TGCGCCAGCAGCCCCGGGACAGGGGGCATCAATGAGCAGTTCTTC.

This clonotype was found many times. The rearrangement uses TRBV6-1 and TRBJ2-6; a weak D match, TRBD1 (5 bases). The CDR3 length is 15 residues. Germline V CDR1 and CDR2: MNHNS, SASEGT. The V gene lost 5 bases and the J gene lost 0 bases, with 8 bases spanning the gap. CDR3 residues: CASSRQTSGANVLTF. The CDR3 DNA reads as TGTGCCAGCAGTAGACAGACCTCTGGGGCCAACGTCCTGACTTTC.

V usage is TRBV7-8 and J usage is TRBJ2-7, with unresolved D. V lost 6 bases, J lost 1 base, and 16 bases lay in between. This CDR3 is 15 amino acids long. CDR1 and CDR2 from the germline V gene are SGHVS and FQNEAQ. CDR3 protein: CASRLEWAVSYEQYF. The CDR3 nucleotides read TGTGCCAGCAGGCTCGAGTGGGCAGTTTCCTACGAGCAGTACTTC.

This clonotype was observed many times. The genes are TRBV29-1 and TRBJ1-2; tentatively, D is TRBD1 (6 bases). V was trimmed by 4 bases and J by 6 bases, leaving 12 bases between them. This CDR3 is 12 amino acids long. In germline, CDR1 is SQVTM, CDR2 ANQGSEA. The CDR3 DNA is TGCAGCGTTGTTAACAGGGCTGATGGCTACACCTTC. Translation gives CSVVNRADGYTF.

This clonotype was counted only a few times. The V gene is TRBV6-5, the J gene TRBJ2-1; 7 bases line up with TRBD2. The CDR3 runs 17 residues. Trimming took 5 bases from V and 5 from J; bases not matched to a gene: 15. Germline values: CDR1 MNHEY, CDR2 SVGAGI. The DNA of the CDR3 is TGTGCCAGCAGTCCTCGACTAGCCGGGGAAGGCCACAATGAGCAGTTCTTC. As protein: CASSPRLAGEGHNEQFF.